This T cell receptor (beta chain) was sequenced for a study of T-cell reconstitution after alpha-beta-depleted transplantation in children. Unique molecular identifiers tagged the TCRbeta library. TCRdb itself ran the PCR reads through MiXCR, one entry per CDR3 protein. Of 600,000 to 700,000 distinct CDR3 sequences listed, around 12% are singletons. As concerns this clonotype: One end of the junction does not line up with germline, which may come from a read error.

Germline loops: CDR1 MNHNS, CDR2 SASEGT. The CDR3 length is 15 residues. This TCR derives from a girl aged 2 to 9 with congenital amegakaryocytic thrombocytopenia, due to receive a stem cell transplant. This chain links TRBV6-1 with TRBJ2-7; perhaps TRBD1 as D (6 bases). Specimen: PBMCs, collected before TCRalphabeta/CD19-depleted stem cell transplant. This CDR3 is CAGSEGTGITYEQYF. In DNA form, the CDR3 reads TGTGCCGGCAGTGAAGGCACAGGGATAACCTACGAGCAGTACTTC.